The 18 T cell receptor beta chains listed next were all sequenced from one sample in a study of T cells in Graves' hyperthyroidism and ophthalmopathy. Amplified regions were TCR beta CDR3 sequences from RNA transcripts. With the HTBI primer set, the TCR CDR3 went through a first round of RT-PCR. TCRdb re-called the multiplex PCR reads through MiXCR, storing one row per CDR3 protein. The sample records 380,000 or so distinct CDR3 sequences, roughly 13% being singletons. Material for sequencing was blood. These receptors were obtained from a woman under 40 with Graves' hyperthyroidism.

This chain uses TRBV30 with TRBJ2-6, with unresolved D. This CDR3 spans 14 amino acids. V lost 2 bases and J lost 2, with 7 bases in between. The germline V gene has CDR1 GTSNPN and CDR2 SVGIG (reference sequence). The CDR3 DNA reads TGTGCCTGGAGTTCGGGTACTGGGGCCAACGTCCTGACTTTC. Its translation: CAWSSGTGANVLTF.

The chain employs TRBV30 and TRBJ1-2, with D hard to call. The CDR3 length is 15 residues. Germline V gene lookup returns CDR1 GTSNPN and CDR2 SVGIG (reference sequence). The V and J ends lost 2 bases and 5 bases respectively, with 18 bases between them. The CDR3 loop is CAWSSRSGFVYGYTF. The CDR3 region has the DNA TGTGCCTGGAGTTCACGGAGCGGTTTTGTATATGGCTACACCTTC.

This clonotype was found a few times. This chain uses TRBV6-2 or TRBV6-3 with TRBJ2-5; D call uncertain. This CDR3 has 13 amino acids. CDR1 MNHEY and CDR2 SVGEGT come from the germline V gene. V was clipped by 6 bases and J by 2 bases, with 10 bases between them. The CDR3 sequence: CASRHMGQETQYF. CDR3 nucleotides: TGTGCCAGCAGACACATGGGGCAAGAGACCCAGTACTTC.

The table lists this clonotype with a few counts. The chain links TRBV27 to TRBJ2-6, with D uncertain. Looked up from germline, CDR1 is MNHEY and CDR2 is SMNVEV (reference sequence). Between the trimmed V and J ends, which lost 6 bases and 3 bases, there was a span of 9 bases. This CDR3 region has 14 residues. The CDR3 DNA sequence: TGTGCCAGCAGCCCCCGGCGTGGGGCCAACGTCCTGACTTTC. It specifies CASSPRRGANVLTF.

At least ten counts were recorded for this clonotype. V gene TRBV12-3 or TRBV12-4 combines with J gene TRBJ1-2; unclear D gene. The length of the CDR3 is 10 residues. The germline V and J ends were trimmed by 5 bases and 10 bases, with 8 bases remaining between them. This CDR3 reads CASSIGYYTF. The CDR3 DNA is TGTGCCAGCAGTATCGGGTACTACACCTTC.

This clonotype was seen repeatedly, ten times or more. V and J are TRBV28 and TRBJ2-1, with TRBD2 identical over 14 bases. Germline CDR1 MDHEN, CDR2 SYDVKM. V lost 5 bases to trimming and J lost 9 bases; unmatched junction nucleotides: 6. The length of the CDR3 is 15 residues. The CDR3 reads CASSHGTSGRGEQFF. CDR3 sequence (DNA): TGTGCCAGCAGTCACGGGACTAGCGGGAGAGGTGAGCAGTTCTTC.

This clonotype appeared a few times. The V and J genes are TRBV5-6 and TRBJ2-3; tentative D call: TRBD2 (5 bases). V shed 7 bases and J shed 8 bases, with 14 bases lying between them. Germline-derived CDR1 and CDR2 are SGHDT and YYEEEE. This CDR3 comprises 12 residues. The CDR3 sequence: CASAGKRGTQYF. The CDR3 DNA reads as TGTGCCAGCGCGGGTAAACGTGGTACGCAGTATTTT.

This clonotype was detected ten times or more. The chain's CDR3 is CASSLDLTVTGVNEKLFF. In nucleotides, the CDR3 is TGTGCCAGCAGCTTAGATCTGACGGTGACAGGGGTAAATGAAAAACTGTTTTTT. The J gene is TRBJ1-4, the V gene TRBV11-2; TRBD1 matches 8 bases. Germline V lookup: CDR1 SGHAT, CDR2 FQNNGV. This CDR3 spans 18 amino acids. Germline trimming cut 0 bases from V and 5 bases from J; bases unmatched to any gene: 11.

Turning to this clonotype: A junction boundary mismatches the germline segment, possibly from a read error. This rearrangement joins TRBV27 to TRBJ2-5, with D unclear. Germline V gene sequence: CDR1 MNHEY, CDR2 SMNVEV (reference sequence). CDR3 length: 15 amino acids. The CDR3 here is CASGFRASPGETQYF. CDR3 DNA: TGTGCCAGCGGTTTTCGGGCCAGTCCGGGAGAGACCCAGTACTTC.

This clonotype was recorded at least ten times. V and J are TRBV28 and TRBJ2-1, with 7 bases matching TRBD1. This CDR3 has 14 residues. V lost 6 bases and J lost 0; bases outside the gene matches: 2. Germline lookup yields CDR1 MDHEN and CDR2 SYDVKM. CDR3: CASRAGGSYNEQFF. Written as DNA, the CDR3 is TGTGCCAGCAGGGCAGGGGGCTCCTACAATGAGCAGTTCTTC.

In the case of this clonotype: The CDR3 carries no conserved terminal phenylalanine or tryptophan, so it likely arises from a read error. The limits of the CDR3 on the DNA are not certain, so only TCRdb's listed CDR3 is given. The chain has TRBV4-3 and TRBJ2-7; the D call of TRBD1 is as the table states it, not checked on the DNA. The CDR3 adds up to 15 amino acids, both ends counted. CDR1 LGHNA and CDR2 YSLEER come from the germline V gene. The chain's CDR3 is CASSLRAGGTYEQYL.

The rearrangement uses TRBV19 and TRBJ2-2; TRBD2 is a possible D gene (7 bases). Germline CDR1 and CDR2: LNHDA and SQIVND (reference sequence). The V end lost 6 bases, the J end lost 4 bases, and 15 bases lay between the germline ends. The CDR3 length is 15 residues. CDR3 DNA: TGTGCCAGTAGAGGGAAGGGGGGGTCCACCGGGGAGCTGTTTTTT. Its protein is CASRGKGGSTGELFF. The full variable domain, completed using reference TRBV19 and TRBJ2-2, is DGGITQSPKYLFRKEGQNVTLSCEQNLNHDAMYWYRQDPGQGLRLIYYSQIVNDFQKGDIAEGYSVSREKKESFPLTVTSAQKNPTAFYLCASRGKGGSTGELFFGEGSRLTVL.

There are many counts of this clonotype. The rearrangement links TRBV28 to TRBJ1-1; D gene ambiguous. This CDR3 region has 13 residues. From germline, CDR1 is MDHEN and CDR2 SYDVKM. Trimming removed 5 bases at V and 8 bases at J, with 15 bases between. CDR3 DNA: TGTGCCAGCAGTAAACCGACACCTACCGAAGCTTTCTTT. Encoded protein: CASSKPTPTEAFF.

This clonotype occurred a few times. The V and J genes are TRBV7-9 and TRBJ2-2; D might be TRBD2 (6 bases). V lost 3 bases, J lost 1 base, and 12 bases lay in between. The CDR3 is 16 amino acids. Germline V gives CDR1 SEHNR, CDR2 FQNEAQ (reference sequence). The CDR3 is CASSLETGGNTGELFF. The CDR3 DNA is TGTGCCAGCAGCTTGGAGACCGGGGGGAACACCGGGGAGCTGTTTTTT.

This clonotype has just a few counts. This chain connects TRBV19 to TRBJ2-7, with TRBD2 matching 9 bases. Losses at the gene ends were 6 bases for V and 5 bases for J; bases not matched to a gene: 8. The CDR3 length is 14 residues. CDR1 LNHDA and CDR2 SQIVND come from the germline V gene (reference sequence). CDR3 nucleotides: TGTGCCAGTAGCGCCCCAGCGGGAGGTAACGAGCAGTACTTC. It codes for CASSAPAGGNEQYF.

This clonotype was counted only a few times. The chain couples TRBV4-1 to TRBJ1-4; 7 positions agree with TRBD1. This CDR3 comprises 16 residues. After removal of 3 bases from V and 5 bases from J, the junction contained 9 bases not matched to a gene. Germline loops: CDR1 MGHRA, CDR2 YSYEKL. The chain's CDR3 is CASSQGGTAINEKLFF. The DNA for the CDR3 is TGCGCCAGCAGCCAGGGGGGGACAGCCATAAATGAAAAACTGTTTTTT.

This clonotype was detected many times. This chain uses TRBV20-1 with TRBJ2-1, with a possible D match to TRBD1 (6 bases). The CDR3 extends over 13 amino acids. Germline CDR1 is DFQATT and CDR2 is SNEGSKA (reference sequence). V was pared by 4 bases and J by 5 bases, with 12 bases between. CDR3 coding DNA: TGCAGTGCTATGCGCGACAGGAACAATGAGCAGTTCTTC. Amino acids: CSAMRDRNNEQFF.

This clonotype was detected many times. The chain carries TRBV7-9 and TRBJ2-5; the D gene is possibly TRBD1 (5 bases). V was clipped by 11 bases and J by 2 bases, with 21 bases between them. The CDR3 length is 15 residues. From germline, CDR1 is SEHNR and CDR2 FQNEAQ (reference sequence). CDR3 in amino acids: CAASGQLQLQETQYF. For the CDR3, the DNA is TGTGCCGCCTCAGGACAACTGCAGCTTCAAGAGACCCAGTACTTC.